These 28 T cell receptor beta chains were all obtained from the same sample, sequenced in a study of T cell responses to AZD1222 COVID-19 vaccine. Repertoires were generated with immunoSEQ multiplex PCR, while TCRdb's copy carries only in-frame clones and drops some. The sample records nearly 110,000 clones, roughly 87% being singletons. The specimen comprised peripheral blood, sampled 28 days after the second AZD1222 dose. The receptors originated from an adult who received the AZD1222 COVID-19 vaccine.

This chain uses TRBV2 with TRBJ1-2; weak D call: TRBD1 (6 bases). V gave up 1 base and J gave up 11 bases, with 14 bases separating them. The CDR3 length is 13 residues. Germline CDR1 SNHLY, CDR2 FYNNEI. For the CDR3, the DNA is TGTGCCAGCAGTGAAGGACCGGGACACCGATACACCTTC. Amino acids: CASSEGPGHRYTF.

V and J are TRBV7-3 and TRBJ1-1; 7 nucleotides line up with TRBD1. Germline assignment: CDR1 SGHTA and CDR2 FQGTGA. The CDR3 runs 14 residues. Trimming at V came to 5 bases and at J to 0 bases, leaving 3 bases not matched to a gene. The CDR3 protein is CASSPGQMNTEAFF. CDR3 coding DNA: TGTGCCAGCAGCCCGGGACAGATGAACACTGAAGCTTTCTTT. Full variable domain (remainder filled in from reference TRBV7-3 and TRBJ1-1): GAGVSQTPSNKVTEKGKYVELRCDPISGHTALYWYRQSLGQGPEFLIYFQGTGAADDSGLPNDRFFAVRPEGSVSTLKIQRTERGDSAVYLCASSPGQMNTEAFFGQGTRLTVV.

V and J are TRBV5-8 and TRBJ2-5, with unresolved D. The CDR3 spans 13 residues. Germline CDR1 reads SGHTS; CDR2 reads YDEGEE. The V end was cut by 6 bases, the J end by 4 bases, with 13 bases between. This CDR3 reads CASTSDLRETQYF. CDR3 DNA: TGTGCCAGCACCTCCGACCTGAGAGAGACCCAGTACTTC.

V gene TRBV6-5 combines with J gene TRBJ1-2; no clear D gene. The CDR3 has 13 residues. The V end lost 5 bases, the J end lost 4 bases, and 11 bases lay between the germline ends. Germline V CDR1 and CDR2: MNHEY, SVGAGI. For the CDR3, the DNA is TGTGCCAGCAGTCTTGGGAGGGCCTATGGCTACACCTTC. Translating gives CASSLGRAYGYTF.

The chain uses TRBV6-6 and TRBJ2-7; D is unresolved. The CDR3 spans 14 residues. Germline CDR1 MNHNY, CDR2 SVGAGI (reference sequence). Trimming took off 4 bases at V and 6 bases at J, with 16 bases between the two ends. The CDR3 DNA reads as TGTGCCAGCAGTTTGACTCCGCCGGTCGCCGAGCAGTACTTC. Its protein product is CASSLTPPVAEQYF.

Concerning this clone: This sample includes further DNA sequences coding for the same CDR3. The chain uses TRBV7-9 and TRBJ1-1, with unresolved D. The CDR3 has 13 amino acids. Germline-derived CDR1 and CDR2 are SEHNR and FQNEAQ (reference sequence). V gave up 5 bases and J gave up 1 base, with 8 bases separating them. CDR3 protein: CASSLTPNTEAFF. The CDR3 DNA reads as TGTGCCAGCAGCCTTACACCGAACACTGAAGCTTTCTTT.

V and J are TRBV9 and TRBJ2-3, with D maybe TRBD1 (6 bases). Germline CDR1 SGDLS, CDR2 YYNGEE. This CDR3 spans 16 amino acids. V shed 0 bases and J shed 4 bases, with 15 bases lying between them. The CDR3 spells CASSVGGLSGADTQYF. The CDR3 DNA reads TGTGCCAGCAGCGTAGGGGGCCTCTCAGGGGCAGATACGCAGTATTTT.

This clone came up once. The chain couples TRBV19 to TRBJ2-2; D gene ambiguous. Germline CDR1 and CDR2: LNHDA and SQIVND (reference sequence). V lost 3 bases to trimming and J lost 1 base, with 3 bases between them. The CDR3 has 13 residues. DNA for the CDR3: TGTGCCAGTAGTATCCTGAACACCGGGGAGCTGTTTTTT. Translating it yields CASSILNTGELFF.

The chain recombines TRBV3-1 (or the pseudogene TRBV3-2) with TRBJ1-5; D is uncertain. Germline lookup yields CDR1 LGHDT and CDR2 YNNKEL (reference sequence). The CDR3 consists of 13 residues. The V and J ends lost 3 bases and 9 bases respectively, with 12 bases between them. The CDR3 reads CASSQTAPGPQHF. CDR3 nucleotides: TGTGCCAGCAGCCAGACCGCCCCCGGGCCCCAGCATTTT.

This chain joins TRBV7-2 and TRBJ2-6; no reliable D call. CDR3 length: 14 amino acids. CDR1 and CDR2 (germline): SGHTA, FQGNSA. The V end lost 5 bases, the J end lost 0 bases, and 5 bases lay between the germline ends. The CDR3 coding sequence is TGTGCCAGCAGCCCAAGCTCTGGGGCCAACGTCCTGACTTTC. Its protein product is CASSPSSGANVLTF.

The chain recombines TRBV3-1 (or the pseudogene TRBV3-2) with TRBJ1-5; a weak D match, TRBD1 (5 bases). Trimming left V 3 bases short and J 3 bases short, with 9 bases between. This CDR3 region has 14 residues. Germline V lookup: CDR1 LGHDT, CDR2 YNNKEL (reference sequence). The CDR3 loop is CASSQQGYNQPQHF. In DNA, the CDR3 is TGTGCCAGCAGCCAGCAGGGTTACAATCAGCCCCAGCATTTT.

This chain uses TRBV4-3 with TRBJ2-6; unclear D gene. The V gene's germline CDR1 is LGHNA and CDR2 YSLEER. The CDR3 totals 13 residues. V shed 1 base and J shed 2 bases, with 0 bases lying between them. CDR3 coding DNA: TGCGCCAGCAGCCAAGCTGGGGCCAACGTCCTGACTTTC. Amino acid sequence: CASSQAGANVLTF.

The V call is TRBV5-8, the J call TRBJ1-5; 8 nucleotides match TRBD1. J lost 2 bases, V lost 5 bases, and 6 bases had no gene match. The CDR3 spans 15 residues. Germline lookup yields CDR1 SGHTS and CDR2 YDEGEE. CDR3 sequence (DNA): TGTGCCAGCAGTAACCCGGGACAGGGCAATCAGCCCCAGCATTTT. Amino acid sequence: CASSNPGQGNQPQHF.

The gene calls are TRBV19 and TRBJ1-2; unclear D gene. There are 12 residues in the CDR3. The V gene lost 3 bases and the J gene lost 7 bases, with 9 bases spanning the gap. Germline lookup yields CDR1 LNHDA and CDR2 SQIVND (reference sequence). Written as DNA, the CDR3 is TGTGCCAGTAGTATCGGGGTGAGTGGCTACACCTTC. This translates into CASSIGVSGYTF.

This chain uses TRBV5-1 with TRBJ1-4; D possibly corresponds to TRBD1 (6 bases). The germline V gene encodes CDR1 SGHRS and CDR2 YFSETQ. V shed 4 bases and J shed 3 bases, with 10 bases lying between them. This CDR3 is built from 14 residues. The CDR3 loop reads CASSEGVANEKLFF. CDR3 nucleotide sequence: TGCGCCAGCAGCGAGGGGGTGGCTAATGAAAAACTGTTTTTT. The full variable domain, its missing parts supplied by reference TRBV5-1 and TRBJ1-4, is KAGVTQTPRYLIKTRGQQVTLSCSPISGHRSVSWYQQTPGQGLQFLFEYFSETQRNKGNFPGRFSGRQFSNSRSEMNVSTLELGDSALYLCASSEGVANEKLFFGSGTQLSVL.

The chain uses TRBV6-5 and TRBJ2-7; perhaps TRBD2 as D (6 bases). This CDR3 contains 14 residues. The germline V and J ends were trimmed by 5 bases and 7 bases, with 18 bases remaining between them. Per germline, CDR1 MNHEY and CDR2 SVGAGI. The CDR3 DNA sequence: TGTGCCAGCAGTCAGGCGGGGATCTCCGGGGAGCAGTACTTC. Protein: CASSQAGISGEQYF.

V gene TRBV6-6 combines with J gene TRBJ1-1; no definite D call. The CDR3 spans 15 residues. CDR1 is MNHNY and CDR2 is SVGAGI in the germline V gene (reference sequence). V lost 0 bases, J lost 4 bases, and 12 bases lay in between. CDR3 coding DNA: TGTGCCAGCAGTTACTCATTCGACACGGTCACTGAAGCTTTCTTT. Translating it yields CASSYSFDTVTEAFF.

This rearrangement joins TRBV9 to TRBJ1-2, with TRBD1 matching over 9 bases. The V and J ends lost 3 bases and 5 bases, in that order; junction bases with no gene match: 14. The germline V gene encodes CDR1 SGDLS and CDR2 YYNGEE. This CDR3 has 17 amino acids. The CDR3 loop reads CASSGRGGTGSWYGYTF. The CDR3 region has the DNA TGTGCCAGCAGCGGCCGCGGTGGGACAGGGTCTTGGTATGGCTACACCTTC. Variable domain in full (rest from reference TRBV9 and TRBJ1-2): DSGVTQTPKHLITATGQRVTLRCSPRSGDLSVYWYQQSLDQGLQFLIQYYNGEERAKGNILERFSAQQFPDLHSELNLSSLELGDSALYFCASSGRGGTGSWYGYTFGSGTRLTVV.

The rearrangement links TRBV29-1 to TRBJ2-3; D is perhaps TRBD2 (6 bases). CDR3 length: 15 amino acids. V was shortened by 7 bases and J by 2 bases, with 19 bases between the two germline ends. Germline V lookup: CDR1 SQVTM, CDR2 ANQGSEA. The CDR3: CSASPWLANTDTQYF. CDR3 DNA: TGCAGCGCTTCCCCGTGGCTAGCGAACACAGATACGCAGTATTTT.

This clone occurred once. This chain connects TRBV29-1 to TRBJ2-2; no definite D call. V dropped 7 bases and J dropped 1 base, with 7 bases sitting between them. The CDR3 extends over 12 amino acids. Germline CDR1 SQVTM, CDR2 ANQGSEA. In DNA, the CDR3 is TGCAGCGCCAACAGGAACACCGGGGAGCTGTTTTTT. This translates into CSANRNTGELFF.

This chain joins TRBV27 and TRBJ2-1, with D perhaps matching TRBD2 (5 bases). The V and J ends lost 6 bases and 0 bases respectively, with 18 bases between them. Looked up from germline, CDR1 is MNHEY and CDR2 is SMNVEV (reference sequence). This CDR3 region has 17 residues. The CDR3 is CASSQRGYPSSYNEQFF. The CDR3 bases are TGTGCCAGCAGCCAAAGAGGGTATCCTAGCTCCTACAATGAGCAGTTCTTC.

The V gene is TRBV27, the J gene TRBJ1-5; D remains unclear. Trimming cost V 5 bases and J 3 bases, with 11 bases left between them. The CDR3 extends over 14 amino acids. Per germline, CDR1 MNHEY and CDR2 SMNVEV (reference sequence). CDR3 nucleotides: TGTGCCAGCAGTCCACGTATATCCAATCAGCCCCAGCATTTT. Its protein is CASSPRISNQPQHF.

The chain has TRBV5-8 and TRBJ2-3; D possibly uses TRBD1 or TRBD2 (5 bases each). From germline, CDR1 is SGHTS and CDR2 YDEGEE. The CDR3 spans 16 residues. Trimming cost V 4 bases and J 1 base, with 16 bases left between them. The CDR3 loop is CASSPGMGVRTDTQYF. CDR3 DNA: TGTGCCAGCAGCCCTGGTATGGGGGTCCGCACAGATACGCAGTATTTT. The full variable domain, with the rest looked up from reference TRBV5-8 and TRBJ2-3, is EAGVTQSPTHLIKTRGQQATLRCSPISGHTSVYWYQQALGLGLQFLLWYDEGEERNRGNFPPRFSGRQFPNYSSELNVNALELEDSALYLCASSPGMGVRTDTQYFGPGTRLTVL.

The rearrangement links TRBV7-8 to TRBJ2-7; the D call may be TRBD1 or TRBD2 (5 bases each). V lost 4 bases, J lost 5 bases, and 18 bases lay in between. CDR1 and CDR2 (germline): SGHVS, FQNEAQ. This CDR3 spans 15 amino acids. This CDR3 is CASSSGSVRGHEQYF. As DNA, the CDR3 is TGTGCCAGCAGCTCTGGCTCGGTACGGGGCCACGAGCAGTACTTC.

The gene calls are TRBV6-1 and TRBJ1-1; no firm D call. Between the trimmed V and J ends, which lost 1 base and 8 bases, there was a span of 8 bases. Germline V gene sequence: CDR1 MNHNS, CDR2 SASEGT. There are 12 residues in the CDR3. CDR3 in amino acids: CASSEVGREAFF. CDR3 bases: TGTGCCAGCAGTGAAGTCGGGCGAGAAGCTTTCTTT.

This clone was detected once. This rearrangement joins TRBV2 to TRBJ1-5, with D possibly TRBD1 on 5 matching bases. The germline CDR1 and CDR2 sequences are SNHLY and FYNNEI. CDR3 length: 12 residues. Trimming took off 11 bases at V and 9 bases at J, with 17 bases between the two ends. CDR3 residues: CAAAGQRGPQHF. In DNA form, the CDR3 reads TGTGCCGCCGCGGGCCAGAGGGGGCCCCAGCATTTT.

The chain uses TRBV20-1 and TRBJ2-2, with D unclear. V was cut by 3 bases and J by 1 base, with 9 bases left in between. The CDR3 extends over 14 amino acids. Germline V gives CDR1 DFQATT, CDR2 SNEGSKA (reference sequence). The CDR3 DNA is TGCAGTGCTAGTCGGCACCTGAACACCGGGGAGCTGTTTTTT. This translates into CSASRHLNTGELFF.

This chain uses TRBV9 with TRBJ2-7; TRBD2 agrees at 11 bases. Trimming removed 4 bases from V and 5 bases from J; junction bases left unmatched: 5. Germline lookup yields CDR1 SGDLS and CDR2 YYNGEE. The length of the CDR3 is 14 residues. The CDR3: CASSPASGGNEQYF. The CDR3 coding sequence is TGTGCCAGCAGCCCCGCTAGCGGGGGGAACGAGCAGTACTTC. Full variable domain (outside the CDR3, taken from reference TRBV9 and TRBJ2-7): DSGVTQTPKHLITATGQRVTLRCSPRSGDLSVYWYQQSLDQGLQFLIQYYNGEERAKGNILERFSAQQFPDLHSELNLSSLELGDSALYFCASSPASGGNEQYFGPGTRLTVT.